The 26 T cell receptor beta chains in this list originate from one sample, sequenced in a study of CD8 T cells in Susac syndrome. Random hexamers were used to reverse transcribe roughly 0.5 to 1 ug of RNA. TCRdb fed the immunoSEQ multiplex PCR reads into MiXCR, producing one record per CDR3 protein. The profile covers roughly 190,000 distinct CDR3 sequences, with approximately 93% appearing a single time and 0.1% taken by the ten largest. Source material: CD4+ T cells from PBMCs. The receptors here all came from a human donor in good health.

This chain links TRBV7-2 with TRBJ2-6; 10 bases align to TRBD1. V was clipped by 2 bases and J by 0 bases; unmatched bases: 7. This CDR3 is built from 19 residues. CDR1 and CDR2 from the germline V gene are SGHTA and FQGNSA. In nucleotides, the CDR3 is TGTGCCAGCAGCTTAAGGGACAGGGGAACGGGCTCTGGGGCCAACGTCCTGACTTTC. Amino acids: CASSLRDRGTGSGANVLTF.

The chain joins TRBV25-1 to TRBJ2-2, with no clear D. The CDR3 length is 15 residues. Deletions cut 3 bases from V and 6 bases from J, with 14 bases between. Looked up from germline, CDR1 is MGHDK and CDR2 is SYGVNS. CDR3 amino acids: CASSDPTSISGELFF. The CDR3 nucleotides are TGTGCCAGCAGTGACCCGACCAGTATTTCCGGGGAGCTGTTTTTT. The whole variable domain, remainder taken from reference TRBV25-1 and TRBJ2-2, is EADIYQTPRYLVIGTGKKITLECSQTMGHDKMYWYQQDPGMELHLIHYSYGVNSTEKGDLSSESTVSRIRTEHFPLTLESARPSHTSQYLCASSDPTSISGELFFGEGSRLTVL.

V and J are TRBV28 and TRBJ1-6; TRBD1 agrees at 7 bases. The CDR3 extends over 18 amino acids. Per germline, CDR1 MDHEN and CDR2 SYDVKM. Trimming took 5 bases from V and 4 from J; bases not matched to a gene: 14. CDR3 in amino acids: CASSGYFDREGYNSPLHF. The DNA of the CDR3 is TGTGCCAGCAGTGGCTACTTCGACAGGGAAGGGTATAATTCACCCCTCCACTTT.

The V and J genes are TRBV3-1 and TRBJ2-7; TRBD1 aligns across 7 bases. Germline-derived CDR1 and CDR2 are LGHDT and YNNKEL (reference sequence). This CDR3 comprises 13 residues. With 7 bases clipped from V and 5 bases from J, the junction kept 8 bases outside the gene matches. CDR3 amino acids: CASTRTGTHEQYF. The CDR3 nucleotides read TGTGCCAGCACCCGGACAGGAACCCACGAGCAGTACTTC.

The CDR3 region has the DNA TGCAGTGCTAGAGAAGCCGCGGGCGGCTACAATGAGCAGTTCTTC. Amino acid sequence: CSAREAAGGYNEQFF. The chain couples TRBV20-1 to TRBJ2-1; maybe TRBD2 (5 bases). V lost 0 bases and J lost 3, with 12 bases in between. The V gene's germline CDR1 is DFQATT and CDR2 SNEGSKA (reference sequence). The CDR3 runs 15 residues.

This sequence joins TRBV3-1 and TRBJ1-2; TRBD1 matches 9 bases. This CDR3 is 14 amino acids long. CDR1 is LGHDT, CDR2 YNNKEL, per germline (reference sequence). J was trimmed by 8 bases and V by 5 bases; bases with no gene match: 9. The CDR3 is CASSRTGATGGYTF. The DNA for the CDR3 is TGTGCCAGCAGCAGGACAGGGGCCACCGGCGGCTACACCTTC. The whole variable domain, remainder taken from reference TRBV3-1 and TRBJ1-2, is DTAVSQTPKYLVTQMGNDKSIKCEQNLGHDTMYWYKQDSKKFLKIMFSYNNKELIINETVPNRFSPKSPDKAHLNLHINSLELGDSAVYFCASSRTGATGGYTFGSGTRLTVV.

CDR3 sequence: CASTPEGGLAGVSYNEQFF. CDR3 coding DNA: TGTGCCAGCACCCCGGAGGGAGGACTAGCGGGGGTATCCTACAATGAGCAGTTCTTC. This chain uses TRBV14 with TRBJ2-1; the match to TRBD2 covers 13 bases. CDR1 SGHDN and CDR2 FVKESK come from the germline V gene. With V trimmed by 7 bases and J by 1 base, 13 bases remained unmatched. The CDR3 sequence is 19 residues long.

This rearrangement joins TRBV9 to TRBJ2-2; D is uncertain. Trimming shortened V by 0 bases and J by 4 bases, and 16 bases separated the two germline ends. The CDR3 runs 17 residues. Germline V gene data show CDR1 as SGDLS and CDR2 as YYNGEE. The CDR3 region has the DNA TGTGCCAGCAGCGTAGCTTTATCTGTAGGGCGCACCGGGGAGCTGTTTTTT. It encodes CASSVALSVGRTGELFF.

The V and J genes are TRBV5-1 and TRBJ1-2; D is undetermined. There are 12 residues in the CDR3. Trimming left V 6 bases short and J 4 bases short, with 10 bases between. Germline-derived CDR1 and CDR2 are SGHRS and YFSETQ. CDR3 in DNA: TGCGCCAGCACGATCCGGTCCTATGGCTACACCTTC. Translating it yields CASTIRSYGYTF. Filled out from reference TRBV5-1 and TRBJ1-2, the complete variable domain reads KAGVTQTPRYLIKTRGQQVTLSCSPISGHRSVSWYQQTPGQGLQFLFEYFSETQRNKGNFPGRFSGRQFSNSRSEMNVSTLELGDSALYLCASTIRSYGYTFGSGTRLTVV.

This clonotype was seen a handful of times. The chain couples TRBV2 to TRBJ1-6; D perhaps matches TRBD1 (5 bases). The CDR3 is 13 residues long. Germline V gene sequence: CDR1 SNHLY, CDR2 FYNNEI. V lost 8 bases and J lost 10, with 15 bases in between. CDR3 coding DNA: TGTGCCAGCCTGAAAGTCAGGGACTCACCCCTCCACTTT. The encoded protein is CASLKVRDSPLHF.

The J gene is TRBJ2-1, the V gene TRBV7-2; 10 bases are shared with TRBD2. Looked up from germline, CDR1 is SGHTA and CDR2 is FQGNSA. V trimming: 4 bases; J trimming: 9 bases; junction bases outside the gene matches: 18. CDR3 length: 18 amino acids. CDR3 nucleotide sequence: TGTGCCAGCAGCTCCTATATCGGAGGGAGCGGGGGGGCCATTGAGCAGTTCTTC. Its translation is CASSSYIGGSGGAIEQFF.

The V and J genes are TRBV7-9 and TRBJ1-5; TRBD1 aligns across 9 bases. The CDR3 loop spans 17 amino acids. Per germline, CDR1 SEHNR and CDR2 FQNEAQ (reference sequence). V trimming: 3 bases; J trimming: 5 bases; junction bases outside the gene matches: 11. CDR3 residues: CASSLFVGTGPYQPQHF. The CDR3 nucleotides are TGTGCCAGCAGCTTGTTTGTCGGGACAGGGCCCTATCAGCCCCAGCATTTT.

The genes are TRBV3-1 and TRBJ1-6; tentative D call: TRBD1 (5 bases). V lost 7 bases and J lost 3, with 13 bases in between. The CDR3 sequence is 15 residues long. The germline V gene has CDR1 LGHDT and CDR2 YNNKEL (reference sequence). CDR3 region: CASKKGQVYNSPLHF. Here the CDR3 DNA reads TGTGCCAGCAAGAAAGGACAAGTCTATAATTCACCCCTCCACTTT.

The chain employs TRBV3-1 and TRBJ2-7, with D unclear. In germline, CDR1 is LGHDT, CDR2 YNNKEL (reference sequence). This CDR3 comprises 17 residues. The V gene lost 0 bases and the J gene lost 3 bases, with 18 bases spanning the gap. In DNA form, the CDR3 reads TGTGCCAGCAGCCAAGATGCCCCCCTCGGAGTATTCTACGAGCAGTACGTC. Translation gives CASSQDAPLGVFYEQYV.

The table lists this clonotype with a count of one. CDR3 bases: TGTGCCAGCAGTTACTCGTTCCCAGGGAGCTCCGGGGCCAACGTCCTGACTTTC. Encoded protein: CASSYSFPGSSGANVLTF. V usage is TRBV6-5 and J usage is TRBJ2-6, with D possibly called TRBD1 or TRBD2 (5 bases each). The V gene lost 0 bases and the J gene lost 4 bases, with 16 bases spanning the gap. The germline V gene encodes CDR1 MNHEY and CDR2 SVGAGI. The CDR3 is 18 amino acids.

This clonotype has just a few counts. The chain joins TRBV27 to TRBJ2-2; D uncertain. The CDR3 consists of 12 residues. Germline CDR1 and CDR2: MNHEY and SMNVEV (reference sequence). Trimming left V 5 bases short and J 3 bases short, with 4 bases between. The CDR3 here is CASSPDTGELFF. The DNA of the CDR3 is TGTGCCAGCAGTCCCGACACCGGGGAGCTGTTTTTT.

This rearrangement joins TRBV6-5 to TRBJ2-1; no definite D call. The CDR3 sequence is 13 residues long. Germline CDR1 and CDR2: MNHEY and SVGAGI. V lost 5 bases, J lost 15 bases, and 20 bases lay in between. The CDR3 loop reads CASSPIAQTTMFF. In DNA, the CDR3 is TGTGCCAGCAGTCCCATTGCGCAAACTACGATGTTCTTC.

This chain joins TRBV30 and TRBJ2-1, with D unclear. V gave up 4 bases and J gave up 6 bases, with 13 bases separating them. Looked up from germline, CDR1 is GTSNPN and CDR2 is SVGIG (reference sequence). The CDR3 totals 13 residues. The CDR3 spells CAWKGDFSNEQFF. As DNA, the CDR3 is TGTGCCTGGAAGGGCGATTTCTCCAATGAGCAGTTCTTC.

This chain uses TRBV2 with TRBJ2-2; tentatively, D is TRBD1 or TRBD2 (5 bases each). V dropped 5 bases and J dropped 0 bases, with 10 bases sitting between them. Germline V gene lookup returns CDR1 SNHLY and CDR2 FYNNEI. This CDR3 has 15 residues. Written as DNA, the CDR3 is TGTGCCAGCAGTCGGGACGGCGCGAACACCGGGGAGCTGTTTTTT. As protein: CASSRDGANTGELFF.

The chain employs TRBV3-1 and TRBJ2-5; 8 bases agree with TRBD1. The CDR3 extends over 15 amino acids. With 3 bases clipped from V and 5 bases from J, the junction kept 8 bases outside the gene matches. Germline V gives CDR1 LGHDT, CDR2 YNNKEL (reference sequence). In DNA form, the CDR3 reads TGTGCCAGCAGCCAGGCGGCAGGGGGCCACGAGACCCAGTACTTC. Residues: CASSQAAGGHETQYF.

This chain uses TRBV29-1 with TRBJ1-3; D is perhaps TRBD1 (5 bases). Trimming took 7 bases from V and 2 from J, leaving 12 bases between them. The CDR3 loop spans 13 amino acids. CDR1 is SQVTM, CDR2 ANQGSEA, per germline. The CDR3 sequence: CSANQGAGNTIYF. DNA for the CDR3: TGCAGCGCCAACCAGGGTGCTGGAAACACCATATATTTT.

The gene calls are TRBV30 and TRBJ1-6; 8 bases agree with TRBD1. The CDR3 is made up of 14 amino acids. After removal of 5 bases from V and 7 bases from J, the junction contained 7 bases not matched to a gene. Germline values: CDR1 GTSNPN, CDR2 SVGIG (reference sequence). The CDR3 is CAWGGTGGNSPLHF. CDR3 in DNA: TGTGCCTGGGGGGGTACAGGGGGGAATTCACCCCTCCACTTT.

The rearrangement uses TRBV7-3 and TRBJ2-3; TRBD2 agrees at 7 bases. The V gene's germline CDR1 is SGHTA and CDR2 FQGTGA. The CDR3 covers 13 residues. The V segment lost 5 bases and the J segment 6 bases; nucleotides outside the gene matches: 5. The CDR3 DNA is TGTGCCAGCAGCCCACGGGGGGATGATACGCAGTATTTT. It codes for CASSPRGDDTQYF. The whole variable domain, filled in from reference TRBV7-3 and TRBJ2-3, reads GAGVSQTPSNKVTEKGKYVELRCDPISGHTALYWYRQSLGQGPEFLIYFQGTGAADDSGLPNDRFFAVRPEGSVSTLKIQRTERGDSAVYLCASSPRGDDTQYFGPGTRLTVL.

J is TRBJ2-7 and V is TRBV29-1, with D perhaps TRBD1 or TRBD2 (5 bases each). Trimming removed 7 bases from V and 4 bases from J, with 20 bases in between. Germline V lookup: CDR1 SQVTM, CDR2 ANQGSEA. The CDR3 consists of 14 residues. CDR3 in DNA: TGCAGCGCCCTTGATCAACAGAGGGGTTACGAGCAGTACTTC. It yields the protein CSALDQQRGYEQYF.

The chain has TRBV6-2 or TRBV6-3 and TRBJ1-5, with 8 bases fitting TRBD1. The V segment lost 6 bases and the J segment 6 bases; nucleotides outside the gene matches: 13. CDR3 length: 16 residues. Germline V CDR1 and CDR2: MNHEY, SVGEGT. The CDR3 sequence is CASSDRGAAGGQPQHF. The CDR3 DNA is TGTGCCAGCAGCGACAGGGGTGCGGCAGGTGGTCAGCCCCAGCATTTT.

The chain is built from TRBV27 and TRBJ1-1, with D perhaps TRBD1 (6 bases). In germline, CDR1 is MNHEY, CDR2 SMNVEV (reference sequence). The CDR3 runs 18 residues. The ends were cut back, 5 bases at V and 4 bases at J, with 26 bases in the middle. For the CDR3, the DNA is TGTGCCAGCAGTCTCGGCCCCGGGACAAGGTATGGGGGCACTGAAGCTTTCTTT. It is translated as CASSLGPGTRYGGTEAFF.